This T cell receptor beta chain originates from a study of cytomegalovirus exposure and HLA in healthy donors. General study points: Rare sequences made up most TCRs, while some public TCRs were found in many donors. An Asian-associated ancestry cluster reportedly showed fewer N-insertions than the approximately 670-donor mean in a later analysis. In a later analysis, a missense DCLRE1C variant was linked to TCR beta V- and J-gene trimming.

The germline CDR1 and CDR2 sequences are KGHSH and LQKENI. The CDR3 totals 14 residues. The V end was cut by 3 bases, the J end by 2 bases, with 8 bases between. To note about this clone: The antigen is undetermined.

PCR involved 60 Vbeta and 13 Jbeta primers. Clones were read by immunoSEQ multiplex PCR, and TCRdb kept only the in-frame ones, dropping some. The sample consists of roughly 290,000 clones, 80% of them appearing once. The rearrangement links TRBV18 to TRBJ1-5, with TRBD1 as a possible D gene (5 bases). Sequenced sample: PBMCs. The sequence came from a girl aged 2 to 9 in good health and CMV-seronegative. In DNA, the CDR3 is TGTGCCAGCTCACCCGCGGGGGGCAATCAGCCCCAGCATTTT. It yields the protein CASSPAGGNQPQHF.